This T cell receptor beta chain originates from a study of neurological immune-mediated disorders (dated by TCRdb to about 2019). Regarding the research as a whole: The study compared peripheral blood TCR-beta repertoires of HTLV-I-associated myelopathy (HAM/TSP) patients, multiple sclerosis patients and healthy controls using UMI-based sequencing. The cohort was made up of around 70 subjects, consisting of 15 or so HAM/TSP patients, around 35 multiple sclerosis patients and around 20 healthy controls. Longitudinal samples, technical triplicates and paired sorted CD4+ and CD8+ T-cell subsets, alongside PBMC samples, were included among the roughly 100 TCR-beta libraries.

From its cysteine to its phenylalanine, the CDR3 spans 13 amino acids. Only the CDR3 portion is preserved as DNA: 39 bases, with reading frame beginning at the first base. V lost 8 bases and J lost 3 bases, and the count of bases not matched to a germline gene is 7. This clonotype was picked up many times. Its binding antigen is unknown. Nothing much larger sits one base from this clone, and base qualities are not available. Blood bank volunteers in Maryland, USA served as the healthy controls. For unsorted PBMC libraries, 2 million PBMCs were used after storage in RNAlater at -80 degrees C until RNA extraction. Peripheral blood was subjected to Ficoll-Hypaque density gradient centrifugation to isolate PBMCs, which were then cryopreserved in liquid nitrogen. What the work shows at the level of the full study, not this receptor alone: No identical CDR3 amino acid sequences were found to be shared among expanded clones across subjects, suggesting that TCR-beta repertoires were private in all groups. TCR clonal expansion was highest in HAM/TSP patients and lowest in MS patients, with MS patients falling below even healthy controls.

cDNA synthesis used template-switch 5'RACE with a primer carrying a 10-nucleotide random unique molecular identifier tagging each TCR transcript. Every sequencing run covered 15-18 subjects and yielded more than 160 million TCR-beta sequences. Total RNA was extracted with the RNeasy kit. The KAPA Real-time Library Amplification kit was used to amplify TCR-beta VDJ regions with primers targeting the TCR constant region and the 5'RACE anchor. A first PCR added sample indexes and Illumina adaptors, and a second PCR then raised library yield. After purification with Ampure beads, the TCR product of roughly 650 bp was size-selected on a 2% E-gel SizeSelection system. Library quality was checked on a Bioanalyzer, concentration was measured with Qubit, and libraries were quantified with the Kapa Library Quantification kit before pooling. Paired-end 2 x 150 bp sequencing of the libraries was performed on an Illumina HiSeq 2500. To increase sequence diversity, roughly 24-30% phiX was spiked into each library pool. The authors' pipeline ran thus. The quality-filtered reads were processed with the UMI-based MiGEC pipeline, whose error correction step removed more than 80% of the raw TCR sequences. VDJ genes were aligned to IMGT germline references, and clonotypes were defined by unique CDR3 amino acid sequence plus V-J genes. Clonal expansion, Shannon diversity and CDR3 relatedness were evaluated with VDJtools (CalcPairwiseDistances, ClusterSamples), while phylogenetic trees were built in CLCbio workbench. Expanded clones were defined as having at least 8 unique UMIs, based on coefficient-of-variation modelling across technical triplicates. TCRdb reanalyzed the raw reads on its own, using fastp at Q25 for trimming and MiXCR for clone calling, and kept in-frame beta chains. Records with the same CDR3 protein are collapsed into one entry carrying the most frequent genes and DNA. Clone size and V and J calls follow TCRdb, not the original study. This sample gives almost 30,000 distinct CDR3 sequences in total; about an eighth of them show up just once. The ten largest clonotypes hold about 5.8% of the sample.

The sequenced sample consisted of PBMCs. The receptor chain draws on TRBV12-3 or TRBV12-4 and TRBJ2-7; 7 of the junction bases match TRBD2. The TCR was taken from a woman aged 55-75 years in good health. CDR3 region: CASLPSGVYEQYF. In nucleotides, the sequence is TGTGCCAGCCTTCCTAGCGGTGTCTACGAGCAGTACTTC.